Listed here is a single T cell receptor (beta chain). Its matching antigen is unknown. This CDR3 spans 15 amino acids. J lost 5 bases, V lost 7 bases, and 9 bases had no gene match. The germline CDR1 and CDR2 sequences are SNHLY and FYNNEI. This entry is derived from a study of graft-versus-host responses after intestinal transplantation. The study's findings and limits: High graft-versus-host to host-versus-graft clonal ratios were found in allografts of patients who had graft-donor T cell macrochimerism.

TCRdb keeps only in-frame clones here, not all; method: immunoSEQ multiplex PCR. There are about 39,000 clones in the sample; more than 85% occur only once, and 3.5% to 4% lies in the top ten. The specimen comprised PBMCs, sampled less than 750 days after intestinal transplantation. The rearrangement uses TRBV2 and TRBJ2-5; 11 bases are a match to TRBD2. This clonotype was obtained from a human patient who received an intestinal transplant, so some T cells may come from the graft donor. The CDR3 nucleotides read TGTGCCAGCACCATTAGCGGGGGGGCCGAGGAGACCCAGTACTTC. Amino acid sequence: CASTISGGAEETQYF.